This T cell receptor (beta chain) appears in the sequencing data of a study of PD-L1 blockade in urothelial cancer. Study context: Patients' prior chemotherapy regimens numbered 0 to 3.

Only in-frame clones appear in the TCRdb table, and some are missing; sequencing was by immunoSEQ multiplex PCR. The data hold about 24,000 clones, with roughly 89% observed a single time. The germline CDR1 and CDR2 sequences are SGDLS and YYNGEE. The CDR3 consists of 15 residues. Deletions cut 0 bases from V and 3 bases from J, with 13 bases between. This TCR was sampled from a man aged 50 to 59 with urothelial cancer. Specimen: PBMCs, collected around atezolizumab (anti-PD-L1) treatment. The rearrangement joins TRBV9 to TRBJ2-7, with D possibly being TRBD2 (6 bases). This chain's CDR3 is CASSVAPGSGYEQYF. DNA for the CDR3: TGTGCCAGCAGCGTAGCCCCGGGTAGCGGCTACGAGCAGTACTTC.